This T cell receptor beta chain was documented in a study of CD8 T cells in ankylosing spondylitis. Findings and limits, study-wide: In synovial fluid and blood from reactive arthritis, some motif variants were previously reported. It appeared that ankylosing spondylitis blood was characterized by a TCR beta motif of several highly homologous variants. The authors reported significant enrichment of disease-linked clones in matched ankylosing spondylitis synovial fluid.

This CDR3 has 16 residues. CDR1 and CDR2 (germline): SEHNR, FQNEAQ (reference sequence). V was cut by 1 base and J by 4 bases, with 15 bases left in between. TCRdb re-derived calls from the 5' RACE reads in MiXCR, one entry per CDR3 protein. The sample shows hundreds of thousands of distinct CDR3 sequences, roughly 10% of them seen only once. Of note for this clonotype: Its cognate antigen is unknown.

The genes are TRBV7-9 and TRBJ2-3, with no clear D. This sequence originates from a male donor with ankylosing spondylitis. The sequenced material came from blood, either unsorted or a sorted T cell fraction (not recorded which). In DNA, the CDR3 is TGTGCCAGCAGCTTAGTGGGTTCTTACTCAGCAGATACGCAGTATTTT. Translating it yields CASSLVGSYSADTQYF.